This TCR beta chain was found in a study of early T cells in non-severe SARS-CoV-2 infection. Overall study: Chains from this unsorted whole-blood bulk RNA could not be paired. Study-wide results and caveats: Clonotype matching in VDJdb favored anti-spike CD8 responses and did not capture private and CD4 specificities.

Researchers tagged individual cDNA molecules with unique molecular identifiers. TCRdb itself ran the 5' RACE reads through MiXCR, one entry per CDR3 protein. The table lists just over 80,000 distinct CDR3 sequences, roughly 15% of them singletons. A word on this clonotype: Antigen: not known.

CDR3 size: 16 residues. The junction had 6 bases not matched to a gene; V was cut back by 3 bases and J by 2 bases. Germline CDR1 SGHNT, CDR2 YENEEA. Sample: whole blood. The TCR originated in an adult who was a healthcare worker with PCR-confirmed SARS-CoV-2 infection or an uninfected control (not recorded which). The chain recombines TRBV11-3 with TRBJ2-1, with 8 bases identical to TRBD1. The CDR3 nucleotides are TGTGCCAGCAGCTTGGGGGACAGGACAACCTACAATGAGCAGTTCTTC. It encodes CASSLGDRTTYNEQFF. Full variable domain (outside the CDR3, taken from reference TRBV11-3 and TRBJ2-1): EAGVVQSPRYKIIEKKQPVAFWCNPISGHNTLYWYLQNLGQGPELLIRYENEEAVDDSQLPKDRFSAERLKGVDSTLKIQPAELGDSAVYLCASSLGDRTTYNEQFFGPGTRLTVL.